These 20 T cell receptor beta chains were all obtained from the same sample, sequenced in a study of control samples from healthy donors and cancer patients. The table came from immunoSEQ multiplex PCR; TCRdb's copy has only in-frame clones and leaves some out. The data contain roughly 93,000 clones, 85% to 90% of them singletons. The sequencing sample was made of PBMCs. Every receptor here comes from a woman aged 50 to 60 with colorectal cancer.

The chain joins TRBV5-1 to TRBJ1-2, with D possibly matching TRBD1 (5 bases). Trimming took off 7 bases at V and 4 bases at J, with 11 bases between the two ends. The CDR3 is 12 residues long. CDR1 SGHRS and CDR2 YFSETQ come from the germline V gene. The CDR3 reads CASAGGSYGYTF. The CDR3, as DNA: TGCGCCAGCGCCGGGGGGAGCTATGGCTACACCTTC. Full variable domain (rest looked up from reference TRBV5-1 and TRBJ1-2): KAGVTQTPRYLIKTRGQQVTLSCSPISGHRSVSWYQQTPGQGLQFLFEYFSETQRNKGNFPGRFSGRQFSNSRSEMNVSTLELGDSALYLCASAGGSYGYTFGSGTRLTVV.

The chain joins TRBV5-1 to TRBJ1-3; 7 nucleotides match TRBD1. The CDR3 is 15 residues long. Germline V lookup: CDR1 SGHRS, CDR2 YFSETQ. V shed 3 bases and J 0 bases; nucleotides not matched to a gene: 3. The CDR3 region has the DNA TGCGCCAGCAGCTCAGGGACAGCCTCTGGAAACACCATATATTTT. This codes for CASSSGTASGNTIYF.

The CDR3 is CASRTGTSNTGELFF. The CDR3 DNA sequence: TGCGCCAGCAGGACCGGGACATCGAACACCGGGGAGCTGTTTTTT. This chain connects TRBV5-1 to TRBJ2-2, with D possibly matching TRBD1 (6 bases). This CDR3 comprises 15 residues. Germline lookup yields CDR1 SGHRS and CDR2 YFSETQ. The germline V and J ends were trimmed by 5 bases and 0 bases, with 11 bases remaining between them.

In its sample, this clone was seen once. J is TRBJ2-2 and V is TRBV5-6; D might be TRBD2 (6 bases). Germline V CDR1 and CDR2: SGHDT, YYEEEE. This CDR3 has 17 amino acids. The ends were cut back, 2 bases at V and 2 bases at J, with 16 bases in the middle. CDR3 sequence: CASSLPGVTSNTGELFF. As DNA, the CDR3 is TGTGCCAGCAGCTTACCGGGGGTGACTTCTAACACCGGGGAGCTGTTTTTT.

The chain employs TRBV15 and TRBJ2-1; D gene ambiguous. The CDR3 totals 12 residues. V shed 2 bases and J shed 5 bases, with 4 bases lying between them. The germline gives CDR1 LNHNV, CDR2 YYDKDF (reference sequence). This chain's CDR3 is CATSRNNNEQFF. The CDR3 DNA follows: TGTGCCACCAGCAGAAACAACAATGAGCAGTTCTTC.

J is TRBJ2-3 and V is TRBV28; D is ambiguous. The V gene's germline CDR1 is MDHEN and CDR2 SYDVKM. V lost 7 bases and J lost 6, with 14 bases in between. The CDR3 runs to 13 residues. CDR3 nucleotide sequence: TGTGCCAGCACCCCTTTTCCATCCGATACGCAGTATTTT. Translated, it gives CASTPFPSDTQYF. The full variable domain, its missing parts supplied by reference TRBV28 and TRBJ2-3, is DVKVTQSSRYLVKRTGEKVFLECVQDMDHENMFWYRQDPGLGLRLIYFSYDVKMKEKGDIPEGYSVSREKKERFSLILESASTNQTSMYLCASTPFPSDTQYFGPGTRLTVL.

CDR3 DNA sequence: TGCGCCAGCAGTGACCAGGGTCGGGGCACTGAAGCTTTCTTT. As protein: CASSDQGRGTEAFF. The chain recombines TRBV10-2 with TRBJ1-1, with a tentative D call TRBD1 (5 bases). CDR1 and CDR2 (germline): WSHSY, SAAADI. Trimming pared 3 bases from V and 4 bases from J, leaving 12 bases between. The CDR3 is 14 amino acids.

In nucleotides, the CDR3 is TGCGCCAGCCTCGACAGGGCCAATCCTTACGAGCAGTACGTC. Translating it yields CASLDRANPYEQYV. The genes are TRBV23-1 and TRBJ2-7, with 7 bases that match TRBD1. TRBV23-1 is identified as an open reading frame with a role that is uncertain. V lost 8 bases and J lost 4; bases outside the gene matches: 11. The CDR3 runs to 14 residues.

The chain combines TRBV5-5 with TRBJ1-3; D is ambiguous. Germline CDR1 and CDR2: SGHKS and YYEKEE (reference sequence). There are 14 residues in the CDR3. Trimming stripped 2 bases from V and 4 bases from J, with 10 bases between. The CDR3 is CASSFVGGGNTIYF. As DNA, the CDR3 is TGTGCCAGCAGCTTCGTGGGCGGAGGAAACACCATATATTTT.

V usage is TRBV28 and J usage is TRBJ1-6; TRBD1 matches 8 bases. Losses at the gene ends were 10 bases for V and 7 bases for J; bases not matched to a gene: 3. This CDR3 spans 12 amino acids. Germline lookup yields CDR1 MDHEN and CDR2 SYDVKM. The CDR3 coding sequence is TGTGCCACCCGGGACAGGAATTCACCCCTCCACTTT. Protein sequence: CATRDRNSPLHF. The whole variable domain, remainder taken from reference TRBV28 and TRBJ1-6, is DVKVTQSSRYLVKRTGEKVFLECVQDMDHENMFWYRQDPGLGLRLIYFSYDVKMKEKGDIPEGYSVSREKKERFSLILESASTNQTSMYLCATRDRNSPLHFGNGTRLTVT.

This clone was found once. The chain couples TRBV19 to TRBJ2-2, with D unclear. Germline CDR1 is LNHDA and CDR2 is SQIVND (reference sequence). This CDR3 is built from 14 residues. Trimming shortened V by 1 base and J by 2 bases, and 5 bases separated the two germline ends. The DNA for the CDR3 is TGTGCCAGTAGTATAGGCAGAAACACCGGGGAGCTGTTTTTT. It is translated as CASSIGRNTGELFF.

The chain is built from TRBV24-1 and TRBJ1-1; TRBD1 aligns across 12 bases. Germline lookup yields CDR1 KGHDR and CDR2 SFDVKD. V lost 4 bases and J lost 6; bases outside the gene matches: 8. The CDR3 runs 16 residues. CDR3 bases: TGTGCCACCAGTGACGCCGGGACAGGGGGCTTCTCTGAAGCTTTCTTT. This translates into CATSDAGTGGFSEAFF.

The chain is built from TRBV9 and TRBJ1-2; perhaps TRBD1 as D (5 bases). This CDR3 has 19 amino acids. Trimming stripped 0 bases from V and 1 base from J, with 22 bases between. Per the germline V gene, CDR1 is SGDLS and CDR2 is YYNGEE. The CDR3 DNA reads as TGTGCCAGCAGCGTAGCCTTCCTCAGGGAACAATGGAATAACTATGGCTACACCTTC. It yields the protein CASSVAFLREQWNNYGYTF.

CDR3 in DNA: TGTGCCAGCAGCTTGGACCAGGGTAACTATGGCTACACCTTC. Protein sequence: CASSLDQGNYGYTF. V gene TRBV5-4 combines with J gene TRBJ1-2, with a weak D call TRBD1 (5 bases). V lost 0 bases and J 1 base, leaving 7 bases between the germline ends. The germline V gene encodes CDR1 SGHNT and CDR2 YYREEE (reference sequence). The CDR3 extends over 14 amino acids. The full variable domain, rest sourced from reference TRBV5-4 and TRBJ1-2, is ETGVTQSPTHLIKTRGQQVTLRCSSQSGHNTVSWYQQALGQGPQFIFQYYREEENGRGNFPPRFSGLQFPNYSSELNVNALELDDSALYLCASSLDQGNYGYTFGSGTRLTVV.

The count of this clone is one. The chain combines TRBV7-2 with TRBJ2-5; TRBD2 is a possible D gene (5 bases). Germline V CDR1 and CDR2: SGHTA, FQGNSA. CDR3 length equals 15 residues. V shed 1 base and J shed 5 bases, with 14 bases lying between them. CDR3: CASSLEGGRGETQYF. Here the CDR3 DNA reads TGTGCCAGCAGCTTAGAAGGAGGACGGGGTGAGACCCAGTACTTC.

The V gene is TRBV7-3, the J gene TRBJ2-1; 7 nucleotides align to TRBD2. Germline V gene sequence: CDR1 SGHTA, CDR2 FQGTGA. Germline trimming cut 5 bases from V and 7 bases from J; bases unmatched to any gene: 8. This CDR3 is 14 amino acids long. The CDR3 coding sequence is TGTGCCAGCAGCACGGGGACTACCCAAAATGAGCAGTTCTTC. Amino acids: CASSTGTTQNEQFF.

The V gene is TRBV2, the J gene TRBJ2-7; tentatively, D is TRBD1 (5 bases). Germline V gene sequence: CDR1 SNHLY, CDR2 FYNNEI. The CDR3 is made up of 13 amino acids. The V gene lost 7 bases and the J gene lost 1 base, with 11 bases spanning the gap. The DNA for the CDR3 is TGTGCCAGCACTGCAGGGTTTTCCTACGAGCAGTACGTC. This translates into CASTAGFSYEQYV.

The chain carries TRBV27 and TRBJ1-5; D is ambiguous. V was pared by 5 bases and J by 5 bases, with 16 bases between. The germline gives CDR1 MNHEY, CDR2 SMNVEV (reference sequence). The CDR3 is made up of 15 amino acids. The CDR3 bases are TGTGCCAGCAGTCTAAGGTCCCCTTCCCATCAGCCCCAGCATTTT. Translated: CASSLRSPSHQPQHF.

The chain couples TRBV6-1 to TRBJ1-1; TRBD1 agrees at 7 bases. From germline, CDR1 is MNHNS and CDR2 SASEGT. J was trimmed by 3 bases and V by 0 bases; bases with no gene match: 4. This CDR3 region has 15 residues. The CDR3 nucleotides read TGTGCCAGCAGTGAAGCGACAGGGTTGGACACTGAAGCTTTCTTT. Encoded protein: CASSEATGLDTEAFF.

This sequence joins TRBV12-5 and TRBJ2-7; possibly TRBD1 for D (5 bases). CDR3 length equals 12 residues. V dropped 8 bases and J dropped 5 bases, with 13 bases sitting between them. Germline assignment: CDR1 LGHNT and CDR2 FRNRAP. CDR3 DNA: TGTGCTAGTCTACACAGGACCGACGAGCAGTACGTC. Translation gives CASLHRTDEQYV.